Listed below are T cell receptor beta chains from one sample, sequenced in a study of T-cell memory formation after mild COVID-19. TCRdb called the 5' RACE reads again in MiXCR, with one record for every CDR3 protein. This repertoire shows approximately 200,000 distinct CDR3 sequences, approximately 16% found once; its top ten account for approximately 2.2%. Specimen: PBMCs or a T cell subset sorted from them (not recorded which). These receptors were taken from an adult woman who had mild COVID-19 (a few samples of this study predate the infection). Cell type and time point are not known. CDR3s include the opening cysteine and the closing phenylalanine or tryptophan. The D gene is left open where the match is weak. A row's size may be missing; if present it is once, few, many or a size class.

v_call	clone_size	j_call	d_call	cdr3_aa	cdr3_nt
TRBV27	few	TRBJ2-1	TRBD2	CASSSPGVAGQNEQFF	TGTGCCAGCAGTTCCCCGGGGGTAGCGGGACAAAATGAGCAGTTCTTC
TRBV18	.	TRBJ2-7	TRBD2	CASSPGTSSYEQYF	TGTGCCAGCTCACCCGGGACTAGCTCCTACGAGCAGTACTTC
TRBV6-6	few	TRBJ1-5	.	CASSYYGYSNQPQHF	TGTGCCAGCAGTTACTACGGGTATAGCAATCAGCCCCAGCATTTT
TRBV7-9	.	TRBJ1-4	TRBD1	CASSLGQGREKLFF	TGTGCCAGCAGCTTGGGACAGGGTCGAGAAAAACTGTTTTTT
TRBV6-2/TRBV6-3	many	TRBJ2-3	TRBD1	CASSYDRDSPGISTDTQYF	TGTGCCAGCAGTTACGACCGGGACAGCCCCGGGATCAGCACAGATACGCAGTATTTT
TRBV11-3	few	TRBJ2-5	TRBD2	CASRVGAGGRETQYF	TGTGCCAGCAGAGTCGGCGCGGGGGGCCGGGAGACCCAGTACTTC
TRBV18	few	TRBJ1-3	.	CASSPSPGNTIYF	TGTGCCAGCTCACCGAGCCCAGGAAACACCATATATTTT
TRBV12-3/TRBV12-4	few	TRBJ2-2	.	CASSLSSGAGELFF	TGTGCCAGCAGTTTATCTTCCGGGGCCGGGGAGCTGTTTTTT
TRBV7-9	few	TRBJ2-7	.	CASSLDARYEQYF	TGTGCCAGCAGCTTAGATGCTCGGTACGAGCAGTACTTC
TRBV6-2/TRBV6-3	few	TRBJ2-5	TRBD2	CASRKSGGQETQYF	TGTGCCAGCAGAAAGAGCGGGGGCCAAGAGACCCAGTACTTC
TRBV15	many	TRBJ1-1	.	CATSGTGIAFF	TGTGCCACTTCTGGGACGGGGATAGCTTTCTTT
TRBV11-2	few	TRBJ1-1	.	CASSLARTVNTEAFF	TGTGCCAGCAGCCTAGCCCGGACCGTGAACACTGAAGCTTTCTTT
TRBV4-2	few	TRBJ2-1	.	CASSQAGGVGNEQFF	TGTGCCAGCAGCCAAGCGGGCGGTGTCGGGAATGAGCAGTTCTTC
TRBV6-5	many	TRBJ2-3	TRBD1	CASKVQGVDTQYF	TGTGCCAGTAAGGTTCAGGGGGTAGATACGCAGTATTTT
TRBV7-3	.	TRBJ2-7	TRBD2	CASSLEAGGPYEQYF	TGTGCCAGCAGCTTAGAGGCGGGAGGACCCTACGAGCAGTACTTC
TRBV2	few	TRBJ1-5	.	CASSLWGRVGSQPQHF	TGTGCCAGCAGTTTATGGGGCAGGGTGGGGTCTCAGCCCCAGCATTTT
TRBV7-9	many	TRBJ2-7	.	CASSPKGPYEQYF	TGTGCCAGCAGCCCAAAGGGCCCCTACGAGCAGTACTTC
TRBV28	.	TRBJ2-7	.	CASSLLLPPYEQYF	TGTGCCAGCAGTTTACTCCTCCCTCCTTACGAGCAGTACTTC
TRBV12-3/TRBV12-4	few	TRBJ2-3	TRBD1	CASSNRGLTDTQYF	TGTGCCAGCAGTAACAGGGGGCTGACAGATACGCAGTATTTT
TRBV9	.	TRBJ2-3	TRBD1	CASSGPGQGATDTQYF	TGTGCCAGCAGCGGACCGGGACAGGGGGCCACAGATACGCAGTATTTT
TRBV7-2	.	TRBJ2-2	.	CASSSPHTGELFF	TGTGCCAGCAGCTCGCCCCACACCGGGGAGCTGTTTTTT
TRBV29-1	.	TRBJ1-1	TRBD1	CSVERTGGTEAFF	TGCAGCGTTGAGCGGACAGGGGGCACTGAAGCTTTCTTT
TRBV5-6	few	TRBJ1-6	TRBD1	CASSTGQGGSPLHF	TGTGCCAGCAGCACCGGACAGGGCGGTTCACCCCTCCACTTT
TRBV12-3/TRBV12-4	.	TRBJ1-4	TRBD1	CASSLMRLGTGGEKLFF	TGTGCCAGCAGTTTAATGAGGTTGGGGACAGGGGGAGAAAAACTGTTTTTT
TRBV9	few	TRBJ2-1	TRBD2	CASSPTSGPYNEQFF	TGTGCCAGCAGCCCCACTAGCGGGCCCTACAATGAGCAGTTCTTC
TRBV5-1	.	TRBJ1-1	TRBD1	CASSLQGTGNTEAFF	TGCGCCAGCAGCCTCCAAGGGACAGGGAATACTGAAGCTTTCTTT
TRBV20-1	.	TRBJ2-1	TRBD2	CSARPTWTPGRWYNEQFF	TGCAGTGCTAGACCCACCTGGACCCCCGGGAGGTGGTACAATGAGCAGTTCTTC
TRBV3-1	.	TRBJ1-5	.	CASSHGDGGIQHF	TGTGCCAGCAGCCACGGGGATGGGGGAATCCAGCATTTT
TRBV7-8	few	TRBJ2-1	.	CASSLESLSSYNEQFF	TGTGCCAGCAGCTTAGAGTCTTTGAGCTCCTACAATGAGCAGTTCTTC
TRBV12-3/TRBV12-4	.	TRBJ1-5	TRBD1	CASSRTGDPNQPQHF	TGTGCCAGCAGCCGGACAGGGGATCCAAATCAGCCCCAGCATTTT
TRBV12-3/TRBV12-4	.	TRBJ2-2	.	CASSLLLRGGELFF	TGTGCCAGCAGTCTCCTACTACGGGGCGGGGAGCTGTTTTTT
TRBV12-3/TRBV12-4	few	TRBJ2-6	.	CANGFAGANVLTF	TGTGCCAACGGGTTTGCTGGGGCCAACGTCCTGACTTTC
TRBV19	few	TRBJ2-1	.	CASSMDQRNIFNEQFF	TGTGCCAGTAGTATGGATCAGCGCAATATCTTCAATGAGCAGTTCTTC
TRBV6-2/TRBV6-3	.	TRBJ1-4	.	CASSWDPRGEKLFF	TGTGCCAGCAGTTGGGACCCGAGGGGCGAAAAACTGTTTTTT
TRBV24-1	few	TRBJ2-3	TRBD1	CATSDLVRDRGPDTQYF	TGTGCCACCAGTGACCTCGTCCGGGACAGGGGGCCAGATACGCAGTATTTT
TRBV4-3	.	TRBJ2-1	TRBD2	CASSQVPGLAGVGDEQFF	TGCGCCAGCAGCCAAGTACCGGGACTAGCGGGAGTGGGCGATGAGCAGTTCTTC
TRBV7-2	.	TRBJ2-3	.	CASSSSWGTQYF	TGTGCCAGCAGCTCCTCTTGGGGTACGCAGTATTTT
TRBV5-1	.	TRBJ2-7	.	CASSPGDWGEQYF	TGCGCCAGCAGCCCGGGGGACTGGGGCGAGCAGTACTTC
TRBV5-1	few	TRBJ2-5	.	CASSLSTGGGETQYF	TGCGCCAGCAGCTTAAGTACAGGAGGGGGAGAGACCCAGTACTTC
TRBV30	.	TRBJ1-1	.	CAWSVMSAEAFF	TGTGCCTGGAGTGTCATGTCCGCTGAAGCTTTCTTT
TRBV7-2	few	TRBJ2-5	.	CASSLDPGVETQYF	TGTGCCAGCAGCTTAGATCCAGGGGTGGAGACCCAGTACTTC
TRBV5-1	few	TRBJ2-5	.	CASSITSSYQETQYF	TGCGCCAGCAGCATAACTTCGAGCTACCAAGAGACCCAGTACTTC
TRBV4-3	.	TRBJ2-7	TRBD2	CASSLTTGTSATSEQYF	TGCGCCAGCAGCCTAACAACCGGGACTAGCGCTACCTCCGAGCAGTACTTC
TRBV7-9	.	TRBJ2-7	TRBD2	CASSFRGGGGSGEQYF	TGTGCCAGCAGCTTCCGGGGTGGTGGCGGGAGCGGCGAGCAGTACTTC
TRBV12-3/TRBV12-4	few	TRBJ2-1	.	CASSPPRSYNEQFF	TGTGCCAGCAGTCCCCCGAGATCCTACAATGAGCAGTTCTTC
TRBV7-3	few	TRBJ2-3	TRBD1	CASSLDRADTQYF	TGTGCCAGCAGCCTAGACAGGGCGGATACGCAGTATTTT
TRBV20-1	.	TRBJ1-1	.	CSARDFWDPLNTEAFF	TGCAGTGCTAGAGATTTTTGGGACCCATTGAACACTGAAGCTTTCTTT
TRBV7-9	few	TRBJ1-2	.	CASSVMGSAQNYGYTF	TGTGCCAGCAGCGTCATGGGGTCGGCACAGAACTATGGCTACACCTTC
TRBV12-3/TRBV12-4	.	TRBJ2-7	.	CASSLRDEQYF	TGTGCCAGCAGTTTGCGGGACGAGCAGTACTTC
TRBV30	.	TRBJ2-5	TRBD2	CAWSGARLAGTGTQYF	TGTGCCTGGAGTGGGGCTAGATTAGCGGGGACGGGGACCCAGTACTTC
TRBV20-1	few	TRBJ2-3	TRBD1	CSARPGQGTQYF	TGCAGTGCTAGACCGGGACAGGGGACGCAGTATTTT
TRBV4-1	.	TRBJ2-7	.	CASSQDGRSGKSYEQYF	TGCGCCAGCAGCCAAGATGGTCGCTCGGGGAAGTCCTACGAGCAGTACTTC
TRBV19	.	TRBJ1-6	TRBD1	CASRTGQGGSPLHF	TGTGCCAGTAGAACGGGACAGGGGGGATCACCCCTCCACTTT
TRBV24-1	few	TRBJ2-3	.	CATSDFQGTDTQYF	TGTGCCACCAGTGACTTCCAGGGAACAGATACGCAGTATTTT
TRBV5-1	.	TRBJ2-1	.	CASSLGTNSYNEQFF	TGCGCCAGCAGCCTCGGGACAAACTCCTACAATGAGCAGTTCTTC
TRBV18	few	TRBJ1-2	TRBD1	CASSLPTGGNYGYTF	TGTGCCAGCTCACTACCTACAGGGGGAAACTATGGCTACACCTTC
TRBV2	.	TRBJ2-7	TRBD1	CASSDRTGGAEQYF	TGTGCCAGCAGCGATCGGACAGGGGGAGCCGAGCAGTACTTC
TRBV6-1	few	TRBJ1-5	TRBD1	CATREGAGNQPQHF	TGTGCCACTCGGGAGGGGGCGGGCAATCAGCCCCAGCATTTT
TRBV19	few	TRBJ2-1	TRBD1	CASSYSGQGWNEQFF	TGTGCCAGTAGTTACTCGGGACAGGGGTGGAATGAGCAGTTCTTC